In its sample, the clone carrying this T cell receptor (beta chain) was seen a few times. The entry originates in a study of beta chain features in type 1 diabetes. Germline V gene data show CDR1 as LGHNA and CDR2 as YSLEER. The CDR3 is made up of 16 amino acids. Losses at the gene ends were 0 bases for V and 3 bases for J; bases not matched to a gene: 5. cDNA synthesis used the whole RNA isolate, giving expressed TCRB sequences. Clones were sequenced by immunoSEQ multiplex PCR, and TCRdb holds only the in-frame ones, with some missing. Here the sample spans hundreds of thousands of clones, over 10% being singletons.

V is TRBV4-3 and J is TRBJ1-5; 7 bases match TRBD1. The sequencing input was naive CD4+ T cells from blood. The TCR sequence derives from a man aged 18 to 29 in good health. The CDR3 DNA sequence: TGCGCCAGCAGCCAAGATATGACAGGGACCAATCAGCCCCAGCATTTT. Amino acids: CASSQDMTGTNQPQHF.